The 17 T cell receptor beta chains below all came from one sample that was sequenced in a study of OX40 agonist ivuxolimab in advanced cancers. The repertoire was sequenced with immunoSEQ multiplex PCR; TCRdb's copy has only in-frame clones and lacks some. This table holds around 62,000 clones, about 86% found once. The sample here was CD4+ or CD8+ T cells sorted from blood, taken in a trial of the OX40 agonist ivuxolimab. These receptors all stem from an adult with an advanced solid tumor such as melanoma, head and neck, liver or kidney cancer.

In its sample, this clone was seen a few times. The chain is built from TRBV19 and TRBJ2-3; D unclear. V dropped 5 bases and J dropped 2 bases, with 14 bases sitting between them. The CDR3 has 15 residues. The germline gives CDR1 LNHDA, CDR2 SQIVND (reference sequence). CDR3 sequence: CASSLALKPTDTQYF. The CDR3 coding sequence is TGTGCCAGTAGTCTCGCGTTAAAACCCACAGATACGCAGTATTTT.

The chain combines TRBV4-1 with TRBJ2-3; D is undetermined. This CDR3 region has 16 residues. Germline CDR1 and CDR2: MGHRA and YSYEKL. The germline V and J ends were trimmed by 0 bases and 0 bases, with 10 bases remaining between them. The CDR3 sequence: CASSQDVRGSTDTQYF. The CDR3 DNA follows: TGCGCCAGCAGCCAAGATGTACGCGGAAGCACAGATACGCAGTATTTT.

Written as DNA, the CDR3 is TGCGCCAGCAGCCAAGAGGGGTTAACCGGGGAGCTGTTTTTT. Residues: CASSQEGLTGELFF. The gene calls are TRBV4-3 and TRBJ2-2; no clear D gene. Germline V gene lookup returns CDR1 LGHNA and CDR2 YSLEER. Between the trimmed V and J ends, which lost 0 bases and 5 bases, there was a span of 7 bases. The CDR3 contains 14 residues.

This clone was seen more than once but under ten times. In DNA form, the CDR3 reads TGCGCCAGCAGCCAGGTGACAGGGACAGTGGGTTCGGGATACAATGAGCAGTTCTTC. It encodes CASSQVTGTVGSGYNEQFF. The chain uses TRBV4-1 and TRBJ2-1; 7 bases map to TRBD1. The junction had 18 bases not matched to a gene; V was cut back by 3 bases and J by 4 bases. The germline V gene encodes CDR1 MGHRA and CDR2 YSYEKL. This CDR3 has 19 amino acids.

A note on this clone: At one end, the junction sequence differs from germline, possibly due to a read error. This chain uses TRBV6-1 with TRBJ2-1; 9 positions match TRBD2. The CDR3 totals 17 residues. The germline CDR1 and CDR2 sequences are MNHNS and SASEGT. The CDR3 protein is CASSKASGVYSYNEQFF. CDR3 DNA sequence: TGTGCCAGCAGTAAAGCTAGCGGGGTTTACTCCTACAATGAGCAGTTCTTC.

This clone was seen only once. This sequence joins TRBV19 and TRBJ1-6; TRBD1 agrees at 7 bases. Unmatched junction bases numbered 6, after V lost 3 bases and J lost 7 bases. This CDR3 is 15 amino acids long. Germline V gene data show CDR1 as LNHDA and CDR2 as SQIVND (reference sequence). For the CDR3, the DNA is TGTGCCAGTAGTATTACCGGGACAGAAAATTCACCCCTCCACTTT. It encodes CASSITGTENSPLHF.

The DNA for the CDR3 is TGTGCCAGCAGTGAATCCGGACAGGGAGGGTTTTACAATGAGCAGTTCTTC. Translating it yields CASSESGQGGFYNEQFF. The chain employs TRBV6-4 and TRBJ2-1; possibly TRBD1 for D (8 bases). Germline V gene lookup returns CDR1 MRHNA and CDR2 SNTAGT. CDR3 length: 17 residues. Trimming took 3 bases from V and 4 from J, leaving 19 bases between them.

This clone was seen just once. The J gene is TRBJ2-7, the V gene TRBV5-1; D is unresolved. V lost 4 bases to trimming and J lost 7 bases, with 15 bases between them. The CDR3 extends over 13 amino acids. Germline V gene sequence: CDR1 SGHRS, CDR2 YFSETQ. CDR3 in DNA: TGCGCCAGCAGCCAGAACCTACGGAATGAGCAGTACTTC. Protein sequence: CASSQNLRNEQYF.

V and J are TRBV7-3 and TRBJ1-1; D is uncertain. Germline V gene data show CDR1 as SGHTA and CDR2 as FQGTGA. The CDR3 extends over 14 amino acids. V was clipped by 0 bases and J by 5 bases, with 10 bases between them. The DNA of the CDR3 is TGTGCCAGCAGCTTAACGGGAGAAAAAACTGAAGCTTTCTTT. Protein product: CASSLTGEKTEAFF. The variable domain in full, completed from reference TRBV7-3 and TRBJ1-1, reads GAGVSQTPSNKVTEKGKYVELRCDPISGHTALYWYRQSLGQGPEFLIYFQGTGAADDSGLPNDRFFAVRPEGSVSTLKIQRTERGDSAVYLCASSLTGEKTEAFFGQGTRLTVV.

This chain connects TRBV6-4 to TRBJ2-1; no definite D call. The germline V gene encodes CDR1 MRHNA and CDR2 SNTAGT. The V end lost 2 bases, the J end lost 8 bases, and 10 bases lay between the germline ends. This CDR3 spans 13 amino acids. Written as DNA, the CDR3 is TGTGCCAGCAGTGACCGACTTTCTCATGAGCAGTTCTTC. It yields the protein CASSDRLSHEQFF.

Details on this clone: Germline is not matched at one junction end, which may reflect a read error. This CDR3 is CASRSGYGQYF. CDR3 DNA sequence: TGTGCCAGCAGATCCGGCTACGGGCAGTACTTC. The gene calls are TRBV6-6 and TRBJ2-7; D gene unclear. CDR3 length: 11 residues. Germline CDR1 and CDR2: MNHNY and SVGAGI (reference sequence).

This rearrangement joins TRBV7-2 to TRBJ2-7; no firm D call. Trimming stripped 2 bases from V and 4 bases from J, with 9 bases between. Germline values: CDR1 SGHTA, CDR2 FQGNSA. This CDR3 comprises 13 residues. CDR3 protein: CASSLPTTYEQYF. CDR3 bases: TGTGCCAGCAGCTTACCCACAACATACGAGCAGTACTTC.

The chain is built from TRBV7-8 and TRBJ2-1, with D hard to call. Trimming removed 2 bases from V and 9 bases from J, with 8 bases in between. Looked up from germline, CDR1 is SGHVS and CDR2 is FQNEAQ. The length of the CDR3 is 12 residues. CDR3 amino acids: CASSLSRAEQFF. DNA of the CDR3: TGTGCCAGCAGCTTAAGCCGCGCTGAGCAGTTCTTC.

The CDR3 nucleotides read TGTGCCAGCAGCTTAGACCGGACTAGCGGGACCTACGAGCAGTACTTC. Translating it yields CASSLDRTSGTYEQYF. The J gene is TRBJ2-7, the V gene TRBV7-2, with 12 bases aligning to TRBD2. The CDR3 is 16 amino acids. Unmatched junction bases numbered 3, after V lost 1 base and J lost 2 bases. Germline V CDR1 and CDR2: SGHTA, FQGNSA.

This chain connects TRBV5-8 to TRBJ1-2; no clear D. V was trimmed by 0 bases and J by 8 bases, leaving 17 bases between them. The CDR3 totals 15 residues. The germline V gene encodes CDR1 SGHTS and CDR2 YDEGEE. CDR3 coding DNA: TGTGCCAGCAGCTTGGAGCGATCATCTTTATACGGCTACACCTTC. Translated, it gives CASSLERSSLYGYTF. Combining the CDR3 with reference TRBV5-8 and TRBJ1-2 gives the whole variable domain EAGVTQSPTHLIKTRGQQATLRCSPISGHTSVYWYQQALGLGLQFLLWYDEGEERNRGNFPPRFSGRQFPNYSSELNVNALELEDSALYLCASSLERSSLYGYTFGSGTRLTVV.

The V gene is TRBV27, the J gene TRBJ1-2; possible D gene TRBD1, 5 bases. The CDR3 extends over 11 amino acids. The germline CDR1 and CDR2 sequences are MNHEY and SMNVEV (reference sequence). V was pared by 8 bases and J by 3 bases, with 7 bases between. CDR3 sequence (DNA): TGTGCCAGCGGCAGGGACTATGGCTACACCTTC. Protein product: CASGRDYGYTF.

In nucleotides, the CDR3 is TGTGCCAGCAGCTTAGGCCTTAAATATGGCTACACCTTC. Translated: CASSLGLKYGYTF. The chain couples TRBV7-2 to TRBJ1-2; D not certain. V was pared by 1 base and J by 5 bases, with 8 bases between. Germline values: CDR1 SGHTA, CDR2 FQGNSA. The CDR3 has 13 residues.